These T cell receptor beta chains were read from a single sample in a study of T cell changes during pregnancy in multiple sclerosis. Sequencing used immunoSEQ multiplex PCR; TCRdb keeps in-frame clones, though not all of them. This sample has around 19,000 clones, with 70% to 90% found just once. Sequencing used CD8+ T cells from peripheral blood mononuclear cells, obtained after pregnancy. These receptors all stem from a female donor in good health, enrolled as a control in a pregnancy study. Both conserved end residues are part of each CDR3. The D gene is left open where the match is weak. A row's size may be missing; if present it is once, few, many or a size class.

CDR3	DNA	D	size	V	J
CASSFATGFNEQFF	TGTGCCAGCAGCTTTGCCACCGGTTTCAATGAGCAGTTCTTC	-	-	TRBV5-6	TRBJ2-1
CATRTGAKEQYF	TGTGCCACCCGGACAGGAGCAAAAGAGCAGTACTTC	TRBD1	-	TRBV19	TRBJ2-7
CASSQGQTYEQYF	TGCGCCAGCAGCCAGGGACAGACCTACGAGCAGTACTTC	TRBD1	-	TRBV4-1	TRBJ2-7
CASSVDGRPYNEQFF	TGTGCCAGCAGCGTAGACGGCAGGCCCTACAATGAGCAGTTCTTC	-	-	TRBV9	TRBJ2-1
CACGRSHGGNEQFF	TGTGCCTGTGGGAGAAGCCACGGGGGCAATGAGCAGTTCTTC	-	-	TRBV19	TRBJ2-1
CASSWGTGVGYEQYF	TGTGCCAGCAGCTGGGGGACAGGGGTAGGATACGAGCAGTACTTC	TRBD1	-	TRBV7-8	TRBJ2-7
CASSQEGGWPQHF	TGCGCCAGCAGCCAAGAGGGAGGCTGGCCCCAGCATTTT	-	-	TRBV4-1	TRBJ1-5
CASSLTGGGQPQHF	TGTGCCAGCAGCCTAACGGGGGGAGGGCAGCCCCAGCATTTT	-	-	TRBV28	TRBJ1-5
CASSPGGGRNSPLHF	TGTGCCAGCAGCCCCGGGGGGGGCAGGAATTCACCCCTCCACTTT	-	-	TRBV7-9	TRBJ1-6
CASTRGQGATDTQYF	TGCGCCAGCACCCGAGGTCAGGGGGCCACAGATACGCAGTATTTT	TRBD1	-	TRBV5-1	TRBJ2-3
CASSVFSGGASDTQYF	TGTGCCAGCAGTGTATTTAGCGGGGGGGCCTCGGATACGCAGTATTTT	TRBD2	-	TRBV6-4	TRBJ2-3
CASSFELNTEAFF	TGTGCCAGCAGCTTTGAGTTGAACACTGAAGCTTTCTTT	-	-	TRBV7-9	TRBJ1-1
CASSLIRNTEAFF	TGTGCCAGCAGTTTAATTCGGAACACTGAAGCTTTCTTT	-	-	TRBV27	TRBJ1-1
CASSLRGAEDTQYF	TGTGCCAGCAGTTTACGGGGGGCAGAAGATACGCAGTATTTT	-	-	TRBV27	TRBJ2-3
CASSLASGSHQYF	TGTGCCAGCAGCTTAGCTAGCGGGAGCCATCAGTACTTC	TRBD2	-	TRBV7-8	TRBJ2-7
CASSKGTGGLRDTQYF	TGTGCCAGTAGTAAAGGGACAGGGGGATTGAGAGATACGCAGTATTTT	TRBD1	-	TRBV19	TRBJ2-3
CSVSIAGDYTDTQYF	TGCAGCGTTTCTATAGCGGGAGATTACACAGATACGCAGTATTTT	TRBD2	-	TRBV29-1	TRBJ2-3
CASRELGNTGELFF	TGTGCCAGCAGGGAGTTAGGGAACACCGGGGAGCTGTTTTTT	-	once	TRBV27	TRBJ2-2
CASSLGLAGSYNEQFF	TGTGCCAGCAGCTTGGGACTAGCGGGATCCTACAATGAGCAGTTCTTC	TRBD2	-	TRBV5-5	TRBJ2-1
CASSPSGGGEQYF	TGTGCCAGCAGCCCTAGCGGGGGAGGCGAGCAGTACTTC	TRBD2	-	TRBV7-9	TRBJ2-7
CASSQEIQGATEAFF	TGTGCCAGCAGCCAAGAGATACAGGGGGCCACTGAAGCTTTCTTT	TRBD1	-	TRBV4-2	TRBJ1-1
CASHGGLRGHQETQYF	TGTGCCTCCCACGGGGGCTTAAGGGGGCACCAAGAGACCCAGTACTTC	-	-	TRBV18	TRBJ2-5
CASSPLPGLAGSTPYEQYF	TGTGCCAGCAGTCCCCTACCCGGACTAGCGGGATCTACTCCCTACGAGCAGTACTTC	TRBD2	once	TRBV28	TRBJ2-7
CASSSSAYLDYGYTF	TGTGCCAGCAGTAGCAGCGCTTACCTGGATTATGGCTACACCTTC	-	-	TRBV6-1	TRBJ1-2
CASSGGSSSYEQYF	TGTGCCAGCAGCGGCGGGAGTAGCTCCTACGAGCAGTACTTC	TRBD2	-	TRBV6-5	TRBJ2-7
CASSLSLAGEQFF	TGTGCCAGCAGTTTATCACTAGCGGGGGAGCAGTTCTTC	TRBD2	-	TRBV27	TRBJ2-1
CASSLESGNSYEQYF	TGTGCCAGCAGCTTGGAATCGGGAAACTCCTACGAGCAGTACTTC	-	once	TRBV5-4	TRBJ2-7
CASSSNPPQGYEQYF	TGTGCCAGCAGCTCAAATCCCCCACAGGGTTACGAGCAGTACTTC	-	-	TRBV13	TRBJ2-7
CASETSGNYEQYF	TGTGCCAGCGAGACTAGCGGGAATTACGAGCAGTACTTC	TRBD2	-	TRBV28	TRBJ2-7
CASSTTGAGNQPQHF	TGTGCCAGTAGTACGACAGGGGCAGGCAATCAGCCCCAGCATTTT	TRBD1	-	TRBV19	TRBJ1-5
CASSDDSGGGNEQFF	TGTGCCAGCAGTGACGATAGCGGGGGGGGCAATGAGCAGTTCTTC	TRBD2	-	TRBV6-4	TRBJ2-1
CASSLGGGRGYTF	TGTGCCAGCAGCTTGGGAGGGGGCCGTGGCTACACCTTC	TRBD1	-	TRBV5-6	TRBJ1-2
CASSPPGGGTTGEQYF	TGTGCCAGCAGTCCCCCCGGCGGCGGGACGACGGGGGAGCAGTACTTC	-	once	TRBV28	TRBJ2-7
CASIPGGEAGANVLTF	TGTGCCAGCATCCCGGGAGGGGAGGCTGGGGCCAACGTCCTGACTTTC	TRBD2	-	TRBV5-6	TRBJ2-6
CATWDRGELEQYF	TGTGCCACCTGGGACAGGGGAGAACTCGAGCAGTACTTC	TRBD1	once	TRBV6-1	TRBJ2-7
CASSIDGGTAGEAFF	TGTGCCAGTAGTATAGATGGGGGCACGGCGGGTGAAGCTTTCTTT	-	-	TRBV19	TRBJ1-1
CASSILLAKNIQYF	TGTGCCAGTAGTATACTTCTAGCCAAAAACATTCAGTACTTC	-	-	TRBV19	TRBJ2-4
CASSQGGSREFDEQYF	TGCGCCAGCAGCCAAGGCGGGAGCAGGGAGTTTGACGAGCAGTACTTC	TRBD2	-	TRBV4-1	TRBJ2-7
CAWNTGSNTEAFF	TGTGCCTGGAACACGGGTTCGAACACTGAAGCTTTCTTT	-	-	TRBV30	TRBJ1-1
CASSRFALNTEAFF	TGTGCCAGCAGCAGGTTCGCTCTGAACACTGAAGCTTTCTTT	-	-	TRBV2	TRBJ1-1
CATSRSRGRIEAFF	TGTGCCACCAGCAGGTCCCGGGGAAGGATTGAAGCTTTCTTT	-	-	TRBV15	TRBJ1-1
CASSLQGNIQYF	TGTGCCAGCAGTTTACAGGGGAACATTCAGTACTTC	-	-	TRBV27	TRBJ2-4
CASSPGRSGTDTQYF	TGTGCCAGCAGCCCCGGCCGTAGCGGCACAGATACGCAGTATTTT	-	-	TRBV11-1	TRBJ2-3
CASSTPSYEQYF	TGTGCCAGTAGTACCCCGTCCTACGAGCAGTACTTC	-	-	TRBV19	TRBJ2-7
CASSQPKQGIYEQYF	TGTGCCAGCAGCCAACCAAAACAGGGGATCTACGAGCAGTACTTC	TRBD1	-	TRBV13	TRBJ2-7
CASCGQLTMKQFF	TGTGCCAGCTGCGGACAGCTCACAATGAAGCAGTTCTTC	-	-	TRBV6-6	TRBJ2-1
CASSLGGGPQETQYF	TGTGCCAGCAGCTTGGGGGGAGGCCCCCAAGAGACCCAGTACTTC	-	once	TRBV7-2	TRBJ2-5
CASRWTGINTGELFF	TGTGCCAGCAGATGGACAGGGATAAACACCGGGGAGCTGTTTTTT	TRBD1	-	TRBV28	TRBJ2-2
CASSEPWTVMEEQYF	TGTGCCAGCAGTGAACCCTGGACTGTAATGGAGGAGCAGTACTTC	-	-	TRBV2	TRBJ2-7
CASSPDLTDYGYTF	TGTGCCAGCAGCCCGGATTTGACAGACTATGGCTACACCTTC	-	-	TRBV16	TRBJ1-2
CASSLGSSYNEQFF	TGTGCCAGCAGTCTCGGGAGCTCCTACAATGAGCAGTTCTTC	-	once	TRBV27	TRBJ2-1
CASSLERSYEQYF	TGTGCCAGCAGTTTGGAGAGGTCCTACGAGCAGTACTTC	-	-	TRBV6-6	TRBJ2-7
CAISFPPAGGTDTQYF	TGTGCCATCAGTTTCCCGCCCGCTGGAGGCACAGATACGCAGTATTTT	-	-	TRBV10-3	TRBJ2-3
CASRQGREYQPQHF	TGTGCCAGTAGGCAGGGCAGAGAGTATCAGCCCCAGCATTTT	-	-	TRBV19	TRBJ1-5
CASSEGTDNQPQHF	TGTGCCAGCAGTGAAGGGACAGACAATCAGCCCCAGCATTTT	-	-	TRBV6-1	TRBJ1-5
CAELGQGKVEQYF	TGTGCCGAACTGGGACAGGGCAAGGTCGAGCAGTACTTC	TRBD1	-	TRBV30	TRBJ2-7